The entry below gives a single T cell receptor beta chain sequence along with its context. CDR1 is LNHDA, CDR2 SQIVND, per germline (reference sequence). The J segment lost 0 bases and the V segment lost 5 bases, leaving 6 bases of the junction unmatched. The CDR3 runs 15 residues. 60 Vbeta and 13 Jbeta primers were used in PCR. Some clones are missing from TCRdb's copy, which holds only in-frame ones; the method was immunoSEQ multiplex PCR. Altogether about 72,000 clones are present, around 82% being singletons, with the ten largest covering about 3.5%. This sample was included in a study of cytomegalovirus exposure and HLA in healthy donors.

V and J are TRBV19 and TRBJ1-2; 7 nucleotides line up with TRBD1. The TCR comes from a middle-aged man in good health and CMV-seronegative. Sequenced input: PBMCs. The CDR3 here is CASSSHRGANYGYTF. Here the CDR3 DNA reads TGTGCCAGTAGTTCCCACAGGGGCGCTAACTATGGCTACACCTTC.